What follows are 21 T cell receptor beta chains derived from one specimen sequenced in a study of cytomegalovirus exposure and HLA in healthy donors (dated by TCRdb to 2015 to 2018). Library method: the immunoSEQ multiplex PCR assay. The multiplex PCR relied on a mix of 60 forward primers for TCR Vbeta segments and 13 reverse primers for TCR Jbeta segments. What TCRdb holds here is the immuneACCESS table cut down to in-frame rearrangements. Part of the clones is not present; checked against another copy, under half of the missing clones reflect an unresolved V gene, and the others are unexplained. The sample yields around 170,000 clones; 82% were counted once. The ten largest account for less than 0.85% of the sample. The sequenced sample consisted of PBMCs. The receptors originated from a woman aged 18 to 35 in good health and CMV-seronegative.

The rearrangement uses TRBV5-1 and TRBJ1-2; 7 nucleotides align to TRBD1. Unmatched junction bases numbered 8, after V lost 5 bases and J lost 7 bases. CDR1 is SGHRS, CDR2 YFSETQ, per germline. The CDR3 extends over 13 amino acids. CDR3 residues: CASRTPGGGGYTF. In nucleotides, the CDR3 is TGCGCCAGCAGAACCCCAGGGGGAGGTGGCTACACCTTC.

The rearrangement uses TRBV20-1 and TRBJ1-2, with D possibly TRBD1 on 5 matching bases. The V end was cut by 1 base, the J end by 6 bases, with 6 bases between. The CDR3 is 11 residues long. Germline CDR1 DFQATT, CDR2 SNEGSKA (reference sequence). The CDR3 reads CSARGRDGYTF. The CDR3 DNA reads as TGCAGTGCTAGAGGCAGGGATGGCTACACCTTC.

CDR3: CATSMDSAQTRETQYF. CDR3 nucleotide sequence: TGTGCCACCAGCATGGACAGCGCGCAAACCCGAGAGACCCAGTACTTC. The chain combines TRBV15 with TRBJ2-5; D may be TRBD1 (6 bases). CDR3 size: 16 residues. CDR1 is LNHNV, CDR2 YYDKDF, per germline (reference sequence). The ends were cut back, 4 bases at V and 4 bases at J, with 19 bases in the middle.

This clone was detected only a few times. The DNA of the CDR3 is TGTGCCAGCAGTGATGGCCGGGAGGGTCCTGAAGCTTTCTTT. It yields the protein CASSDGREGPEAFF. The chain links TRBV2 to TRBJ1-1; D remains unclear. The V end was cut by 3 bases, the J end by 6 bases, with 14 bases between. CDR3 length equals 14 residues. The germline V gene encodes CDR1 SNHLY and CDR2 FYNNEI.

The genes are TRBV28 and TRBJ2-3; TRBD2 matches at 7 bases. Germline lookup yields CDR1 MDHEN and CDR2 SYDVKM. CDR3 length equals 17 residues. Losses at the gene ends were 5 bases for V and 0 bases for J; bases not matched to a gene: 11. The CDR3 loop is CASSPSTLTSSTDTQYF. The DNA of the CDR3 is TGTGCCAGCAGTCCGAGTACCCTGACTAGCAGCACAGATACGCAGTATTTT.

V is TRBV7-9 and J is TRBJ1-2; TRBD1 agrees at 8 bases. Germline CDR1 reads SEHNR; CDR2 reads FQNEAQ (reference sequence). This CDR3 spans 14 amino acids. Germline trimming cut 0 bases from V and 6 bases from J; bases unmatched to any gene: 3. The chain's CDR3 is CASSLAPQGDGYTF. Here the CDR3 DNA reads TGTGCCAGCAGCTTAGCTCCACAGGGGGATGGCTACACCTTC.

The CDR3 here is CASSPGPQGGDVYNEQFF. Written as DNA, the CDR3 is TGCGCCAGCAGCCCGGGCCCGCAGGGCGGGGATGTCTACAATGAGCAGTTCTTC. The chain is built from TRBV5-1 and TRBJ2-1; possibly TRBD2 for D (6 bases). The V gene's germline CDR1 is SGHRS and CDR2 YFSETQ. The CDR3 extends over 18 amino acids. The germline V and J ends were trimmed by 4 bases and 3 bases, with 23 bases remaining between them.

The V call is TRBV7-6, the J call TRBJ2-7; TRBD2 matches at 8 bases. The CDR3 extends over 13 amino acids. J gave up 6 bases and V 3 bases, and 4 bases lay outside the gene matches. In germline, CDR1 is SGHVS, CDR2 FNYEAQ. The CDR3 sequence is CASSFPAGGEQYF. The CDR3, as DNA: TGTGCCAGCAGCTTTCCCGCGGGAGGCGAGCAGTACTTC.

The DNA for the CDR3 is TGCGCCAGCAGTGAGTCGACGCTAGCGGGGGACTTCACCGGGGAGCTGTTTTTT. It yields the protein CASSESTLAGDFTGELFF. The rearrangement uses TRBV10-1 and TRBJ2-2, with 10 bases matching TRBD2. The junction had 8 bases not matched to a gene; V was cut back by 0 bases and J by 4 bases. Germline V gene lookup returns CDR1 WNHNN and CDR2 SYGVQD (reference sequence). The CDR3 runs to 18 residues.

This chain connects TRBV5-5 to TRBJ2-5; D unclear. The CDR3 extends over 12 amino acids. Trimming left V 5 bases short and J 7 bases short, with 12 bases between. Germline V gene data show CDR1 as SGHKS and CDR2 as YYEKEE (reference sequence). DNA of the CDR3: TGTGCCAGCAGTCTCCACCCGGGGACCCAGTACTTC. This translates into CASSLHPGTQYF.

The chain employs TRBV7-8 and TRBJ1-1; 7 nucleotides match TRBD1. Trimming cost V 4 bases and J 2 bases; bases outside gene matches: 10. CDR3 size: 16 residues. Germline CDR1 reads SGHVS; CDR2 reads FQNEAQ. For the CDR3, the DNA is TGTGCCAGCAGCTCTCCGGCGAACAGGGGAAACACTGAAGCTTTCTTT. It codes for CASSSPANRGNTEAFF. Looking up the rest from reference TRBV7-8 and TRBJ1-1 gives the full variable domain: GAGVSQSPRYKVAKRGQDVALRCDPISGHVSLFWYQQALGQGPEFLTYFQNEAQLDKSGLPSDRFFAERPEGSVSTLKIQRTQQEDSAVYLCASSSPANRGNTEAFFGQGTRLTVV.

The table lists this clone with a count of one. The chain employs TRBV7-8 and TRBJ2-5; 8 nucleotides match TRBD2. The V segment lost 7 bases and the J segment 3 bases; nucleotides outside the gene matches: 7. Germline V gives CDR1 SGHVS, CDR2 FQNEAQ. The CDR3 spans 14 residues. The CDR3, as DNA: TGTGCCAGCACTTCAGCGGGGGATAAAGAGACCCAGTACTTC. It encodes CASTSAGDKETQYF.

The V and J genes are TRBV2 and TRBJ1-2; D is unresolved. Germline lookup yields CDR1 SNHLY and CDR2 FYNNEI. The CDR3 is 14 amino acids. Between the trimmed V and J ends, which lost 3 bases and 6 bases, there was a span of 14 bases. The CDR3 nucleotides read TGTGCCAGCAGTGAGGTCGCAGGTCGGAATGGCTACACCTTC. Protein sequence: CASSEVAGRNGYTF.

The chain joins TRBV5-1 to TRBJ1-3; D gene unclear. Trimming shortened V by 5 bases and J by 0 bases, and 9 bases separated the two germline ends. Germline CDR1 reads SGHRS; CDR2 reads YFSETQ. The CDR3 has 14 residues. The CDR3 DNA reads TGCGCCAGCAGAGAGGGCCCCTCTGGAAACACCATATATTTT. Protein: CASREGPSGNTIYF.

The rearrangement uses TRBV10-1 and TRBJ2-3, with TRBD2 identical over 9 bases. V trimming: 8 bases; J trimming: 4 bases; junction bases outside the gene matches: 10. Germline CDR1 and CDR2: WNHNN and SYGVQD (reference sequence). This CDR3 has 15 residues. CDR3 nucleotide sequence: TGCGCCAGCGATACTGGAGCGGGGGGCCCAGATACGCAGTATTTT. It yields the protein CASDTGAGGPDTQYF.

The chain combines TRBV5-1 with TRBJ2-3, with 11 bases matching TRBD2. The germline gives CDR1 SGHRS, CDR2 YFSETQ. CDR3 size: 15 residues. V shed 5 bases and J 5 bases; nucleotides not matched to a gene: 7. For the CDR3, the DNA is TGCGCCAGCAGGCTACTAGCGGGAGTAGAAGATACGCAGTATTTT. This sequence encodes CASRLLAGVEDTQYF.

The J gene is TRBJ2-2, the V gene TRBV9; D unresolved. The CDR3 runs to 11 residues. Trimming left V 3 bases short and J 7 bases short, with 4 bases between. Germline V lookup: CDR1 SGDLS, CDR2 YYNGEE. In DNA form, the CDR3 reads TGTGCCAGCAGCGCCCGCGGGGAGCTGTTTTTT. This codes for CASSARGELFF.

CDR3 loop: CASSVGTGGTYEQYF. Written as DNA, the CDR3 is TGTGCCAGCAGCGTAGGGACAGGGGGGACCTACGAGCAGTACTTC. The chain joins TRBV9 to TRBJ2-7; 10 positions match TRBD1. Trimming cost V 0 bases and J 2 bases; bases outside gene matches: 2. Germline V gene sequence: CDR1 SGDLS, CDR2 YYNGEE. This CDR3 region has 15 residues.

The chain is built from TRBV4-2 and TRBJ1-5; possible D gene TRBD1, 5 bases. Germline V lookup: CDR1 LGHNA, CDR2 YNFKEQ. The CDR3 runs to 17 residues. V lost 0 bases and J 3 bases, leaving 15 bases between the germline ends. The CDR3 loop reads CASSQEGQDILNQPQHF. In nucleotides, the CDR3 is TGTGCCAGCAGCCAAGAGGGGCAGGACATCCTCAATCAGCCCCAGCATTTT.

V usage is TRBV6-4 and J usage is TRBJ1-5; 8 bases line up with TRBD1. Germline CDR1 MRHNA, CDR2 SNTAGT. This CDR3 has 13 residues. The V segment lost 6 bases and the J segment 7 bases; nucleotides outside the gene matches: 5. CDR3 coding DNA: TGTGCCAGCAGCGAACAGGGGGACCAGCCCCAGCATTTT. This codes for CASSEQGDQPQHF.

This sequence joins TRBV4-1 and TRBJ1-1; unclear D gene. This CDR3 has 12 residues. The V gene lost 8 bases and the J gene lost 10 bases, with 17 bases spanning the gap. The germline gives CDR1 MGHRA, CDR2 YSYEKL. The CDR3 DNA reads TGCGCCAGCTCGGAGCCCCCCGCGGGAGCTTTCTTT. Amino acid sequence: CASSEPPAGAFF.